These T cell receptor beta chains were read from a single sample in a study of cytomegalovirus exposure and HLA in healthy donors. Using immunoSEQ multiplex PCR, the repertoire was profiled, and TCRdb retains in-frame clones only, with some absent. Here the sample spans roughly 100,000 clones, about 76% being singletons. The sample taken for sequencing was PBMCs. Receptor source: a woman aged 45 to 65 in good health and CMV-seropositive. CDR3s include the opening cysteine and the closing phenylalanine or tryptophan. Fields, in order: CDR3 length, D gene, V gene, J gene, clone size, CDR3 DNA, CDR3 protein. A D gene is named only where the DNA matches it firmly. Some rows mark clone size as missing; the rest say once, few, many or name a class of expanded clone.

len: 16
d_gene: TRBD1
v_gene: TRBV2
j_gene: TRBJ2-7
abundance: NA
CDR3nt: TGTGCCAGCAGTGGGGGACAGGTGGAAAAAACCTACGAGCAGTACTTC
CDR3aa: CASSGGQVEKTYEQYF

len: 14
d_gene: TRBD1
v_gene: TRBV28
j_gene: TRBJ1-4
abundance: NA
CDR3nt: TGTGCCAGCAGCCGACAGGGGGGAGGTGGAAAACTGTTTTTT
CDR3aa: CASSRQGGGGKLFF

len: 13
d_gene: NA
v_gene: TRBV28
j_gene: TRBJ1-2
abundance: NA
CDR3nt: TGTGCCAGCACCCCAATGAGTGTCTATGGCTACACCTTC
CDR3aa: CASTPMSVYGYTF

len: 13
d_gene: TRBD1
v_gene: TRBV6-6
j_gene: TRBJ1-2
abundance: few
CDR3nt: TGTGCCAGCAGTTACGGGACAGACTATGGCTACACCTTC
CDR3aa: CASSYGTDYGYTF

len: 14
d_gene: NA
v_gene: TRBV6-1
j_gene: TRBJ2-6
abundance: few
CDR3nt: TGTGCCAGCAGTGGACAGGCTGGGGCCAACGTCCTGACTTTC
CDR3aa: CASSGQAGANVLTF

len: 13
d_gene: TRBD1
v_gene: TRBV30
j_gene: TRBJ1-4
abundance: NA
CDR3nt: TGTGCCTGGAGTGACAGGGGTGGAGGGGAACTGTTTTTT
CDR3aa: CAWSDRGGGELFF

len: 16
d_gene: NA
v_gene: TRBV5-6
j_gene: TRBJ1-2
abundance: NA
CDR3nt: TGTGCCAGCAGCCTGGGACCGACAGGAGCGAACTATGGCTACACCTTC
CDR3aa: CASSLGPTGANYGYTF

len: 15
d_gene: TRBD1
v_gene: TRBV5-1
j_gene: TRBJ1-2
abundance: NA
CDR3nt: TGCGCCAGCAGCTCGACCGGGACAGGGAACTATGGCTACACCTTC
CDR3aa: CASSSTGTGNYGYTF

len: 16
d_gene: TRBD1
v_gene: TRBV4-1
j_gene: TRBJ2-5
abundance: NA
CDR3nt: TGCGCCAGCAGCCAACCTTTCCGGGACAGGGGCGAGACCCAGTACTTC
CDR3aa: CASSQPFRDRGETQYF

len: 16
d_gene: TRBD1
v_gene: TRBV5-6
j_gene: TRBJ2-1
abundance: NA
CDR3nt: TGTGCCAGCAGCTTAGGGGGCGCCTTCTCCTACAATGAGCAGTTCTTC
CDR3aa: CASSLGGAFSYNEQFF

len: 14
d_gene: NA
v_gene: TRBV5-4
j_gene: TRBJ1-4
abundance: NA
CDR3nt: TGTGCCAGCAGCTTGGGTTCCAGTAATGAAAAACTGTTTTTT
CDR3aa: CASSLGSSNEKLFF

len: 14
d_gene: TRBD2
v_gene: TRBV10-2
j_gene: TRBJ2-2
abundance: NA
CDR3nt: TGCGCCAGCCTCCGGGCGGGGGGAAACGGGGAGCTGTTTTTT
CDR3aa: CASLRAGGNGELFF

len: 18
d_gene: TRBD1
v_gene: TRBV28
j_gene: TRBJ1-2
abundance: once
CDR3nt: TGTGCCAGCAGTTCCACCGGGACAGGGCTGATAGGGAGCTATGGCTACACCTTC
CDR3aa: CASSSTGTGLIGSYGYTF

len: 14
d_gene: TRBD2
v_gene: TRBV28
j_gene: TRBJ2-3
abundance: NA
CDR3nt: TGTGCCAGCACCCACGGGGGGGCCGTAGATACGCAGTATTTT
CDR3aa: CASTHGGAVDTQYF

len: 16
d_gene: NA
v_gene: TRBV21-1
j_gene: TRBJ1-5
abundance: NA
CDR3nt: TGTGCCAGCAGCAAATGGACAGGGATTCAGCGTCAGCCCCAGCATTTT
CDR3aa: CASSKWTGIQRQPQHF

len: 16
d_gene: NA
v_gene: TRBV19
j_gene: TRBJ1-2
abundance: NA
CDR3nt: TGTGCCAGTAGTCCCATGGGCAGGGGCGCAGGCTATGGCTACACCTTC
CDR3aa: CASSPMGRGAGYGYTF

len: 15
d_gene: NA
v_gene: TRBV9
j_gene: TRBJ2-5
abundance: few
CDR3nt: TGTGCCAGCAGCGACAGGGTTGGTAGTGGGGAGACCCAGTACTTC
CDR3aa: CASSDRVGSGETQYF

len: 15
d_gene: NA
v_gene: TRBV28
j_gene: TRBJ1-5
abundance: NA
CDR3nt: TGTGCCAGCAGTCCCCAGGGTGGGATCAATCAGCCCCAGCATTTT
CDR3aa: CASSPQGGINQPQHF

len: 13
d_gene: NA
v_gene: TRBV9
j_gene: TRBJ2-3
abundance: NA
CDR3nt: TGTGCCAGCAGCGCTATTAGCACAGATACGCAGTATTTT
CDR3aa: CASSAISTDTQYF

len: 14
d_gene: TRBD1
v_gene: TRBV6-6
j_gene: TRBJ2-2
abundance: NA
CDR3nt: TGTGCCAGCCGACAGGGGGCGAAGACCGGGGAGCTGTTTTTT
CDR3aa: CASRQGAKTGELFF

len: 20
d_gene: TRBD2
v_gene: TRBV9
j_gene: TRBJ2-3
abundance: NA
CDR3nt: TGTGCCAGCAGCACCCAGGGGGTAGCGGGGGGTCGGTGGGTCACAGATACGCAGTATTTT
CDR3aa: CASSTQGVAGGRWVTDTQYF

len: 15
d_gene: TRBD1
v_gene: TRBV5-1
j_gene: TRBJ1-6
abundance: NA
CDR3nt: TGCGCCAGCAGCTACTCCGGGACAGATAATTCACCCCTCCACTTT
CDR3aa: CASSYSGTDNSPLHF

len: 16
d_gene: TRBD2
v_gene: TRBV7-3
j_gene: TRBJ2-4
abundance: NA
CDR3nt: TGTGCCAGCAGCCCCGCTAGCGGGGGGACAAAAAACATTCAGTACTTC
CDR3aa: CASSPASGGTKNIQYF

len: 17
d_gene: TRBD2
v_gene: TRBV4-3
j_gene: TRBJ2-3
abundance: NA
CDR3nt: TGCGCCAGCAGCCAAGATGCCCTAGCGGATACTACAGATACGCAGTATTTT
CDR3aa: CASSQDALADTTDTQYF

len: 15
d_gene: NA
v_gene: TRBV27
j_gene: TRBJ1-2
abundance: once
CDR3nt: TGTGCCAGCAGTTTATGGGCAGGTGCTAACTATGGCTACACCTTC
CDR3aa: CASSLWAGANYGYTF

len: 16
d_gene: TRBD1
v_gene: TRBV5-1
j_gene: TRBJ1-1
abundance: NA
CDR3nt: TGCGCCAGCAGCCCGGACAGGCGATCGGGGAACACTGAAGCTTTCTTT
CDR3aa: CASSPDRRSGNTEAFF

len: 14
d_gene: NA
v_gene: TRBV19
j_gene: TRBJ1-4
abundance: NA
CDR3nt: TGTGCCAGTACCGGAATCGCAGGGGTTGCAAAACTGTTTTTT
CDR3aa: CASTGIAGVAKLFF

len: 15
d_gene: TRBD1
v_gene: TRBV7-8
j_gene: TRBJ1-2
abundance: NA
CDR3nt: TGTGCCAGCAGCCTTCGGACAGGATCAAACTATGGCTACACCTTC
CDR3aa: CASSLRTGSNYGYTF

len: 18
d_gene: NA
v_gene: TRBV21-1
j_gene: TRBJ1-2
abundance: NA
CDR3nt: TGTGCCAGCAGCAAAGGACAGGGCGAAAGGTGGAATGACTATGGCTACACCTTC
CDR3aa: CASSKGQGERWNDYGYTF

len: 16
d_gene: NA
v_gene: TRBV7-2
j_gene: TRBJ1-1
abundance: NA
CDR3nt: TGTGCCAGCAGCTTAAGGTTTCAGGGCCAGAACACTGAAGCTTTCTTT
CDR3aa: CASSLRFQGQNTEAFF

len: 15
d_gene: NA
v_gene: TRBV5-1
j_gene: TRBJ2-3
abundance: NA
CDR3nt: TGCGCCAGCAGCTTGGTCAGACAGGCGGCAGATACGCAGTATTTT
CDR3aa: CASSLVRQAADTQYF

len: 20
d_gene: TRBD1
v_gene: TRBV4-3
j_gene: TRBJ1-4
abundance: NA
CDR3nt: TGCGCCAGCAGCCAAGCGGGAGGGGGCTTCCCAGGGGCAACTAATGAAAAACTGTTTTTT
CDR3aa: CASSQAGGGFPGATNEKLFF

len: 18
d_gene: NA
v_gene: TRBV27
j_gene: TRBJ1-1
abundance: NA
CDR3nt: TGTGCCAGCAGTTTATTCCCCCTTGGGGGAGGAGGGAACACTGAAGCTTTCTTT
CDR3aa: CASSLFPLGGGGNTEAFF

len: 14
d_gene: NA
v_gene: TRBV7-2
j_gene: TRBJ1-4
abundance: NA
CDR3nt: TGTGCCAGCAGCCCAGGGGCAGGGGAGAGAAAACTGTTTTTT
CDR3aa: CASSPGAGERKLFF

len: 15
d_gene: TRBD1
v_gene: TRBV5-8
j_gene: TRBJ1-6
abundance: NA
CDR3nt: TGTGCCAGCAGCTTGAAGGCAGGGGGTAATTCACCCCTCCACTTT
CDR3aa: CASSLKAGGNSPLHF

len: 16
d_gene: TRBD1
v_gene: TRBV6-5
j_gene: TRBJ1-3
abundance: few
CDR3nt: TGTGCCAGCAGTTACGGGACAGGGAGCTCTGGAAACACCATATATTTT
CDR3aa: CASSYGTGSSGNTIYF

len: 14
d_gene: NA
v_gene: TRBV7-2
j_gene: TRBJ1-5
abundance: NA
CDR3nt: TGTGCCAGCAGAAGAGAGGACAGCGGTCAGCCCCAGCATTTT
CDR3aa: CASRREDSGQPQHF

len: 17
d_gene: TRBD1
v_gene: TRBV4-3
j_gene: TRBJ1-3
abundance: NA
CDR3nt: TGCGCCAGCAGCCAAGATAGAGGACAGGACTCTGGAAACACCATATATTTT
CDR3aa: CASSQDRGQDSGNTIYF

len: 19
d_gene: NA
v_gene: TRBV2
j_gene: TRBJ1-1
abundance: NA
CDR3nt: TGTGCCAGCAGTTACCACAGCAGTGGTATGGGCAGGGTTGGCACTGAAGCTTTCTTT
CDR3aa: CASSYHSSGMGRVGTEAFF

len: 16
d_gene: NA
v_gene: TRBV4-3
j_gene: TRBJ1-2
abundance: few
CDR3nt: TGCGCCAGCAGCCAAGATCTTGCAGGGGCTCCCTATGGCTACACCTTC
CDR3aa: CASSQDLAGAPYGYTF

len: 15
d_gene: TRBD1
v_gene: TRBV4-1
j_gene: TRBJ1-5
abundance: NA
CDR3nt: TGCGCCAGCAGCCCGAGACAGGGCGGAAATCAGCCCCAGCATTTT
CDR3aa: CASSPRQGGNQPQHF